Following are 18 T cell receptor beta chains from one sample sequenced in a study of early T cells in non-severe SARS-CoV-2 infection. TCRdb called the 5' RACE reads again in MiXCR, with one record for every CDR3 protein. The table includes 75,000 to 90,000 distinct CDR3 sequences, roughly 13% detected once. Material: whole blood. These receptors all stem from an adult who was a healthcare worker with PCR-confirmed SARS-CoV-2 infection or an uninfected control (not recorded which).

The chain joins TRBV10-1 to TRBJ2-1; possibly TRBD1 or TRBD2 for D (5 bases each). Germline V lookup: CDR1 WNHNN, CDR2 SYGVQD (reference sequence). V lost 3 bases and J 8 bases, leaving 14 bases between the germline ends. This CDR3 has 14 amino acids. The DNA of the CDR3 is TGCGCCAGCAGTGATTTCACGGTGGGGGATGAGCAGTTCTTC. Encoded protein: CASSDFTVGDEQFF.

This clonotype was detected a few times. The gene calls are TRBV7-9 and TRBJ2-3; D remains unclear. V was clipped by 7 bases and J by 3 bases, with 17 bases between them. CDR3 length: 15 residues. Germline CDR1 SEHNR, CDR2 FQNEAQ (reference sequence). The CDR3 is CASTTSRARTDTQYF. CDR3 sequence (DNA): TGTGCCAGCACCACCTCCCGGGCTAGGACAGATACGCAGTATTTT.

This clonotype was seen ten or more times. V usage is TRBV7-9 and J usage is TRBJ1-4; D gene ambiguous. V was trimmed by 4 bases and J by 5 bases, leaving 11 bases between them. This CDR3 region has 14 residues. Germline V gives CDR1 SEHNR, CDR2 FQNEAQ (reference sequence). The DNA of the CDR3 is TGTGCCAGCAGCTCAGCCGTCCCGAATGAAAAACTGTTTTTT. Protein sequence: CASSSAVPNEKLFF.

By frequency in the sample, this clonotype is medium-sized. The rearrangement joins TRBV6-2 or TRBV6-3 to TRBJ1-2; D gene ambiguous. V lost 6 bases, J lost 4 bases, and 9 bases lay in between. Germline CDR1 reads MNHEY; CDR2 reads SVGEGT. The CDR3 loop spans 12 amino acids. This CDR3 reads CASRSGSYGYTF. CDR3 DNA sequence: TGTGCCAGCAGATCAGGAAGCTATGGCTACACCTTC.

This clonotype was detected many times. The chain uses TRBV7-2 and TRBJ1-2, with D maybe TRBD1 (6 bases). This CDR3 is built from 15 residues. V was trimmed by 2 bases and J by 2 bases, leaving 12 bases between them. Germline V CDR1 and CDR2: SGHTA, FQGNSA. The CDR3 DNA reads TGTGCCAGCAGCTTAAGTCAGGGGCCGAACTATGGCTACACCTTC. Translating it yields CASSLSQGPNYGYTF.

The V and J genes are TRBV15 and TRBJ2-1; 8 bases map to TRBD2. CDR3 length: 15 residues. Trimming took 5 bases from V and 8 from J; bases not matched to a gene: 11. In germline, CDR1 is LNHNV, CDR2 YYDKDF (reference sequence). CDR3 DNA: TGTGCCACCAGCCCGCGGGGGGAATCCATGGATGAGCAGTTCTTC. Translated: CATSPRGESMDEQFF.

The CDR3: CASGALTGFYGYTF. CDR3 in DNA: TGTGCTAGTGGTGCACTGACAGGGTTCTATGGCTACACCTTC. The chain couples TRBV12-5 to TRBJ1-2, with 7 positions matching TRBD1. The CDR3 sequence is 14 residues long. Germline V gene data show CDR1 as LGHNT and CDR2 as FRNRAP. With V trimmed by 5 bases and J by 4 bases, 7 bases remained unmatched.

This clonotype has ten or more counts. V gene TRBV7-2 combines with J gene TRBJ1-2; D remains ambiguous. Trimming pared 1 base from V and 1 base from J, leaving 4 bases between. Germline CDR1 is SGHTA and CDR2 is FQGNSA. There are 13 residues in the CDR3. Written as DNA, the CDR3 is TGTGCCAGCAGCTTAGACAGTAACTATGGCTACACCTTC. Amino acid sequence: CASSLDSNYGYTF.

This clonotype was recorded a few times. This rearrangement joins TRBV7-8 to TRBJ2-1; possibly TRBD2 for D (5 bases). Per germline, CDR1 SGHVS and CDR2 FQNEAQ. The CDR3 runs to 14 residues. Trimming cost V 4 bases and J 2 bases, with 9 bases left between them. The CDR3 DNA is TGTGCCAGCAGCTCCACCGGGGCCTACAATGAGCAGTTCTTC. Translated: CASSSTGAYNEQFF.

This clonotype has a count of ten or more. The chain has TRBV7-9 and TRBJ2-3; the match to TRBD2 covers 8 bases. This CDR3 has 14 amino acids. V trimming: 5 bases; J trimming: 5 bases; junction bases outside the gene matches: 6. CDR1 and CDR2 (germline): SEHNR, FQNEAQ (reference sequence). The CDR3 loop reads CASSPWRGVDTQYF. CDR3 nucleotide sequence: TGTGCCAGCAGCCCGTGGCGGGGGGTAGATACGCAGTATTTT. The variable domain in full, completed from reference TRBV7-9 and TRBJ2-3, reads DTGVSQNPRHKITKRGQNVTFRCDPISEHNRLYWYRQTLGQGPEFLTYFQNEAQLEKSRLLSDRFSAERPKGSFSTLEIQRTEQGDSAMYLCASSPWRGVDTQYFGPGTRLTVL.

This chain links TRBV6-2 or TRBV6-3 with TRBJ2-3, with unresolved D. Germline loops: CDR1 MNHEY, CDR2 SVGEGT. There are 16 residues in the CDR3. Trimming took 5 bases from V and 0 from J, leaving 15 bases between them. This chain's CDR3 is CASSRPSSPSTDTQYF. In DNA, the CDR3 is TGTGCCAGCAGTCGCCCCTCGAGCCCTAGCACAGATACGCAGTATTTT.

The rearrangement links TRBV12-3 or TRBV12-4 to TRBJ1-2; D perhaps matches TRBD1 (6 bases). With 5 bases removed from V and 4 bases from J, the gap between germline ends came to 17 bases. This CDR3 has 15 residues. DNA of the CDR3: TGTGCCAGCAGTCTACAGGGCGGAGGTGCCTATGGCTACACCTTC. Translation: CASSLQGGGAYGYTF.

The table lists this clonotype with a few counts. This chain uses TRBV14 with TRBJ2-3; D is unresolved. The CDR3 is 15 residues long. The germline gives CDR1 SGHDN, CDR2 FVKESK. V was cut by 3 bases and J by 0 bases, with 10 bases left in between. This chain's CDR3 is CASSQQLPSTDTQYF. Written as DNA, the CDR3 is TGTGCCAGCAGCCAGCAACTACCTAGCACAGATACGCAGTATTTT.

This clonotype was picked up a small number of times. The CDR3 bases are TGTGCCAGCAGCCAGGGAGACAGCTATAATTCACCCCTCCACTTT. Encoded protein: CASSQGDSYNSPLHF. The chain joins TRBV2 to TRBJ1-6; D is possibly TRBD1 (5 bases). Germline V gives CDR1 SNHLY, CDR2 FYNNEI. With 6 bases removed from V and 3 bases from J, the gap between germline ends came to 12 bases. The CDR3 sequence is 15 residues long.

This clonotype was observed at least ten times. This chain connects TRBV7-2 to TRBJ2-3; 7 bases line up with TRBD2. Trimming at V came to 0 bases and at J to 0 bases, leaving 0 bases not matched to a gene. Looked up from germline, CDR1 is SGHTA and CDR2 is FQGNSA. The length of the CDR3 is 15 residues. The DNA for the CDR3 is TGTGCCAGCAGCTTAGCGGGGGGGAGCACAGATACGCAGTATTTT. Residues: CASSLAGGSTDTQYF.

This chain uses TRBV7-2 with TRBJ2-2, with D unclear. The CDR3 sequence is 16 residues long. The germline gives CDR1 SGHTA, CDR2 FQGNSA. V lost 1 base and J lost 3, with 12 bases in between. The CDR3 reads CASSLVRVYDTGELFF. The CDR3, as DNA: TGTGCCAGCAGCTTAGTTCGGGTCTACGACACCGGGGAGCTGTTTTTT.

This clonotype was found a few times. V gene TRBV28 combines with J gene TRBJ2-7, with a tentative D call TRBD2 (7 bases). The CDR3 totals 16 residues. CDR1 is MDHEN, CDR2 SYDVKM, per germline. V was cut by 1 base and J by 6 bases, with 19 bases left in between. CDR3 nucleotides: TGTGCCAGCAGTTTATTACTCGGGGGGCAGCCCAGCGAGCAGTACTTC. Translation gives CASSLLLGGQPSEQYF. Supplemented by reference TRBV28 and TRBJ2-7, the full variable domain reads DVKVTQSSRYLVKRTGEKVFLECVQDMDHENMFWYRQDPGLGLRLIYFSYDVKMKEKGDIPEGYSVSREKKERFSLILESASTNQTSMYLCASSLLLGGQPSEQYFGPGTRLTVT.

The chain joins TRBV12-3 or TRBV12-4 to TRBJ2-1; 11 nucleotides agree with TRBD2. V trimming: 6 bases; J trimming: 5 bases; junction bases outside the gene matches: 6. CDR3 length equals 15 residues. CDR3 loop: CASSNRLAGNNEQFF. The DNA of the CDR3 is TGTGCCAGCAGCAACCGACTAGCGGGGAACAATGAGCAGTTCTTC.